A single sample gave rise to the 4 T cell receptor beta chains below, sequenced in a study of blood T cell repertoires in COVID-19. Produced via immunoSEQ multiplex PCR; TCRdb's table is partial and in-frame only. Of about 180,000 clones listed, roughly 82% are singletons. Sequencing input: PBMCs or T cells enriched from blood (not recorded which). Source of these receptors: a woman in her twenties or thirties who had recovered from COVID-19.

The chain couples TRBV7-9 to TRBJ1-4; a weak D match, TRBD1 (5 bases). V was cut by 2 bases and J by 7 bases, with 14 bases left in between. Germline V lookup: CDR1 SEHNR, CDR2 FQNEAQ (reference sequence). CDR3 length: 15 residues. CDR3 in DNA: TGTGCCAGCAGCTTACGGGTTTCGGGGGTTGAAAAACTGTTTTTT. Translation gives CASSLRVSGVEKLFF.

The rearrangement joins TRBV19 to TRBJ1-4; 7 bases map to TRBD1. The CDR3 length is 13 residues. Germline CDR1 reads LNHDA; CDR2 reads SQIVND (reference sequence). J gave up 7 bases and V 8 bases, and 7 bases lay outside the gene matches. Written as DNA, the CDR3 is TGTGCCAGTCGACAGGGCAGTCGTGAAAAACTGTTTTTT. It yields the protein CASRQGSREKLFF. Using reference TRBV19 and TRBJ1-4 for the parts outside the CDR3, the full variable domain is DGGITQSPKYLFRKEGQNVTLSCEQNLNHDAMYWYRQDPGQGLRLIYYSQIVNDFQKGDIAEGYSVSREKKESFPLTVTSAQKNPTAFYLCASRQGSREKLFFGSGTQLSVL.

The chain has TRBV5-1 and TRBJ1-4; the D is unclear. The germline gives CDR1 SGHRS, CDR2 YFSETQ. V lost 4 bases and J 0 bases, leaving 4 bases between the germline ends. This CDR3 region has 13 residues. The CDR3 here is CASSPATNEKLFF. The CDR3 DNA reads TGCGCCAGCAGCCCAGCAACTAATGAAAAACTGTTTTTT.

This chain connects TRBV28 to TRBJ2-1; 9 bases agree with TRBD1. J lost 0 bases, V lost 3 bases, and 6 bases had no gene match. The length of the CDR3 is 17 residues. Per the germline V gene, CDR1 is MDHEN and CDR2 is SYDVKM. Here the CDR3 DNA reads TGTGCCAGCAGTTTGACAGGGGGAATGAGCTCCTACAATGAGCAGTTCTTC. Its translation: CASSLTGGMSSYNEQFF. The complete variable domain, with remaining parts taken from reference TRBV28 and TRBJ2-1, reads DVKVTQSSRYLVKRTGEKVFLECVQDMDHENMFWYRQDPGLGLRLIYFSYDVKMKEKGDIPEGYSVSREKKERFSLILESASTNQTSMYLCASSLTGGMSSYNEQFFGPGTRLTVL.